The 21 T cell receptor beta chains in this list originate from one sample, sequenced in a study of cytomegalovirus exposure and HLA in healthy donors. PCR involved 60 Vbeta and 13 Jbeta primers. Sequencing used immunoSEQ multiplex PCR; TCRdb keeps in-frame clones, though not all of them. The sample holds around 100,000 clones, around 9.1% seen once. Material: PBMCs. The origin of the receptors is a man in his forties or fifties in good health and CMV-seropositive.

V gene TRBV5-1 combines with J gene TRBJ1-2; a weak D match, TRBD1 (5 bases). Germline CDR1 reads SGHRS; CDR2 reads YFSETQ. V dropped 6 bases and J dropped 4 bases, with 19 bases sitting between them. The CDR3 length is 15 residues. The CDR3: CASTQGRFAFYGYTF. In DNA, the CDR3 is TGCGCCAGCACCCAGGGCAGGTTTGCTTTCTATGGCTACACCTTC.

V usage is TRBV7-2 and J usage is TRBJ1-5; D is perhaps TRBD1 (5 bases). This CDR3 spans 15 amino acids. Germline CDR1 reads SGHTA; CDR2 reads FQGNSA. V lost 5 bases and J 6 bases, leaving 17 bases between the germline ends. The CDR3 DNA is TGTGCCAGCAGCAGAAAGTGGGGGGAAGGTCAGCCCCAGCATTTT. It is translated as CASSRKWGEGQPQHF.

This clone was counted a few times. J is TRBJ1-1 and V is TRBV9; 10 nucleotides agree with TRBD1. The ends lost 3 bases at V and 0 bases at J; junction bases unmatched: 2. This CDR3 is 15 amino acids long. CDR1 SGDLS and CDR2 YYNGEE come from the germline V gene. The CDR3 here is CASSAGQGMNTEAFF. The CDR3 DNA reads as TGTGCCAGCAGCGCGGGACAGGGGATGAACACTGAAGCTTTCTTT.

This clone was detected a few times. The chain links TRBV19 to TRBJ2-2; 7 bases match TRBD2. CDR3 length equals 14 residues. With 4 bases clipped from V and 6 bases from J, the junction kept 5 bases outside the gene matches. The germline CDR1 and CDR2 sequences are LNHDA and SQIVND (reference sequence). This chain's CDR3 is CASSTSSGSGELFF. The CDR3 DNA sequence: TGTGCCAGTAGTACCTCTAGCGGCTCCGGGGAGCTGTTTTTT.

This clone was counted a few times. J is TRBJ2-2 and V is TRBV27; D gene unclear. Germline CDR1 and CDR2: MNHEY and SMNVEV (reference sequence). The CDR3 loop spans 16 amino acids. V was trimmed by 0 bases and J by 2 bases, leaving 10 bases between them. The CDR3 bases are TGTGCCAGCAGTTTATCGCGAGCACTTAACACCGGGGAGCTGTTTTTT. It is translated as CASSLSRALNTGELFF.

This clone was detected only a few times. The same CDR3 arises from other DNA sequences in this sample as well. This chain connects TRBV9 to TRBJ1-5; D gene uncertain. The V and J ends lost 4 bases and 4 bases respectively, with 9 bases between them. Germline-derived CDR1 and CDR2 are SGDLS and YYNGEE. CDR3 length equals 13 residues. The CDR3 DNA reads TGTGCCAGCAGCCCCTCCGGGAATCAGCCCCAGCATTTT. The encoded protein is CASSPSGNQPQHF.

This sequence joins TRBV7-9 and TRBJ2-6; no clear D. The germline V gene has CDR1 SEHNR and CDR2 FQNEAQ (reference sequence). Trimming shortened V by 5 bases and J by 0 bases, and 17 bases separated the two germline ends. The CDR3 runs to 18 residues. The CDR3 sequence: CASSPKLRFLSGANVLTF. CDR3 coding DNA: TGTGCCAGCAGCCCCAAATTGCGATTTCTCTCTGGGGCCAACGTCCTGACTTTC.

The genes are TRBV9 and TRBJ2-1, with D possibly matching TRBD1 (5 bases). The CDR3 is 12 residues long. Germline V gene lookup returns CDR1 SGDLS and CDR2 YYNGEE. V lost 3 bases, J lost 5 bases, and 6 bases lay in between. In DNA, the CDR3 is TGTGCCAGCAGCGAAGGGGACAATGAGCAGTTCTTC. This encodes CASSEGDNEQFF. Full variable domain (remainder filled in from reference TRBV9 and TRBJ2-1): DSGVTQTPKHLITATGQRVTLRCSPRSGDLSVYWYQQSLDQGLQFLIQYYNGEERAKGNILERFSAQQFPDLHSELNLSSLELGDSALYFCASSEGDNEQFFGPGTRLTVL.

The rearrangement uses TRBV7-9 and TRBJ1-4; a possible D gene is TRBD1 (5 bases). Germline lookup yields CDR1 SEHNR and CDR2 FQNEAQ (reference sequence). With 5 bases removed from V and 8 bases from J, the gap between germline ends came to 21 bases. There are 16 residues in the CDR3. The CDR3 protein is CASSRRDWQGGEKLFF. The CDR3 DNA is TGTGCCAGCAGCCGTAGGGACTGGCAGGGTGGGGAAAAACTGTTTTTT.

This chain joins TRBV25-1 and TRBJ2-2; TRBD2 agrees at 9 bases. There are 16 residues in the CDR3. Germline V gene lookup returns CDR1 MGHDK and CDR2 SYGVNS. The J segment lost 6 bases and the V segment lost 3 bases, leaving 8 bases of the junction unmatched. CDR3 DNA sequence: TGTGCCAGCAGTGAGGGTAGCGGGAGAGAACCCGGGGAGCTGTTTTTT. It codes for CASSEGSGREPGELFF.

This clone was detected a few times. The rearrangement joins TRBV6-5 to TRBJ2-7; 9 positions match TRBD2. Germline assignment: CDR1 MNHEY and CDR2 SVGAGI. CDR3 length: 13 amino acids. V shed 6 bases and J 4 bases; nucleotides not matched to a gene: 4. The CDR3 sequence: CASRREGGYEQYF. The CDR3 region has the DNA TGTGCCAGCAGGCGGGAGGGAGGGTACGAGCAGTACTTC.

In its sample, this clone was seen a few times. The chain uses TRBV9 and TRBJ2-1; TRBD2 agrees at 11 bases. The CDR3 length is 15 residues. Trimming cost V 0 bases and J 7 bases; bases outside gene matches: 3. Germline-derived CDR1 and CDR2 are SGDLS and YYNGEE. The CDR3 nucleotides read TGTGCCAGCAGCGTAGCCCGGACTAGCGGGAATGAGCAGTTCTTC. This gives the protein CASSVARTSGNEQFF.

This clone turned up a few times. The chain employs TRBV5-1 and TRBJ2-7, with 8 bases matching TRBD1. V lost 7 bases, J lost 7 bases, and 10 bases stayed unmatched. The CDR3 extends over 13 amino acids. The germline V gene has CDR1 SGHRS and CDR2 YFSETQ. The CDR3, as DNA: TGCGCCAGCGGACAGGGTGGATCGAGGGAGCAGTACTTC. Protein sequence: CASGQGGSREQYF. Combining the CDR3 with reference TRBV5-1 and TRBJ2-7 gives the whole variable domain KAGVTQTPRYLIKTRGQQVTLSCSPISGHRSVSWYQQTPGQGLQFLFEYFSETQRNKGNFPGRFSGRQFSNSRSEMNVSTLELGDSALYLCASGQGGSREQYFGPGTRLTVT.

By proportion, this clone is medium-sized (0.01 to 0.1%). This rearrangement joins TRBV28 to TRBJ2-2; a possible D gene is TRBD1 (6 bases). Germline CDR1 is MDHEN and CDR2 is SYDVKM. The CDR3 contains 13 residues. Trimming stripped 6 bases from V and 4 bases from J, with 9 bases between. The CDR3 region has the DNA TGTGCCAGCAGGATCAGGGGCACCGGGGAGCTGTTTTTT. This gives the protein CASRIRGTGELFF.

This clone was recorded only once. V usage is TRBV19 and J usage is TRBJ2-4; possibly TRBD2 for D (5 bases). The germline V and J ends were trimmed by 9 bases and 10 bases, with 16 bases remaining between them. Germline V gene sequence: CDR1 LNHDA, CDR2 SQIVND (reference sequence). The CDR3 covers 12 residues. The CDR3 DNA reads as TGTGCCAGGCCCTTTCGGGGTCCTATTCAGTACTTC. This gives the protein CARPFRGPIQYF. Based on the CDR3 plus reference TRBV19 and TRBJ2-4, the full variable domain is DGGITQSPKYLFRKEGQNVTLSCEQNLNHDAMYWYRQDPGQGLRLIYYSQIVNDFQKGDIAEGYSVSREKKESFPLTVTSAQKNPTAFYLCARPFRGPIQYFGAGTRLSVL.

This clone was seen a handful of times. The chain has TRBV30 and TRBJ1-5; D is ambiguous. CDR3 length equals 13 residues. V was shortened by 5 bases and J by 2 bases, with 10 bases between the two germline ends. Per germline, CDR1 GTSNPN and CDR2 SVGIG (reference sequence). The CDR3 region has the DNA TGTGCCTGGGCGATGGGAGGCAATCAGCCCCAGCATTTT. The encoded protein is CAWAMGGNQPQHF.

The table lists this clone with a count of one. The J gene is TRBJ2-7, the V gene TRBV18; the match to TRBD2 covers 12 bases. With 3 bases clipped from V and 4 bases from J, the junction kept 16 bases outside the gene matches. This CDR3 comprises 19 residues. From germline, CDR1 is KGHSH and CDR2 LQKENI. The CDR3 DNA follows: TGTGCCAGCTCACCTTTTTTATCGGAACCAGGACTAGCGGGATACGAGCAGTACTTC. Protein sequence: CASSPFLSEPGLAGYEQYF.

The chain joins TRBV7-9 to TRBJ1-6; perhaps TRBD1 as D (5 bases). The CDR3 sequence is 13 residues long. Germline V gene lookup returns CDR1 SEHNR and CDR2 FQNEAQ (reference sequence). V lost 7 bases and J 14 bases, leaving 18 bases between the germline ends. The CDR3 reads CASTGDGGRSLHF. The CDR3 DNA reads TGTGCCAGCACCGGGGACGGGGGTAGGTCCCTCCACTTT.

This chain connects TRBV5-1 to TRBJ2-2; maybe TRBD1 (5 bases). Germline CDR1 and CDR2: SGHRS and YFSETQ. The CDR3 has 14 residues. V was cut by 1 base and J by 11 bases, with 15 bases left in between. CDR3 in amino acids: CASSLSRAELELFF. The CDR3 coding sequence is TGCGCCAGCAGCTTGTCCAGGGCCGAGTTAGAGCTGTTTTTT.

The sample holds a few counts of this clone. This chain uses TRBV27 with TRBJ2-7, with 8 bases lining up with TRBD2. This CDR3 is 15 amino acids long. Germline V gene sequence: CDR1 MNHEY, CDR2 SMNVEV (reference sequence). Trimming at V came to 6 bases and at J to 2 bases, leaving 9 bases not matched to a gene. The CDR3 DNA sequence: TGTGCCAGCAGATTTAGTGCGGGAGGCGCCTACGAGCAGTACTTC. It codes for CASRFSAGGAYEQYF.

The chain has TRBV7-9 and TRBJ1-2; no clear D gene. Germline CDR1 SEHNR, CDR2 FQNEAQ (reference sequence). This CDR3 comprises 13 residues. The V end lost 5 bases, the J end lost 4 bases, and 11 bases lay between the germline ends. CDR3 sequence: CASSPEGSYGYTF. The CDR3 coding sequence is TGTGCCAGCAGCCCCGAGGGCAGCTATGGCTACACCTTC.